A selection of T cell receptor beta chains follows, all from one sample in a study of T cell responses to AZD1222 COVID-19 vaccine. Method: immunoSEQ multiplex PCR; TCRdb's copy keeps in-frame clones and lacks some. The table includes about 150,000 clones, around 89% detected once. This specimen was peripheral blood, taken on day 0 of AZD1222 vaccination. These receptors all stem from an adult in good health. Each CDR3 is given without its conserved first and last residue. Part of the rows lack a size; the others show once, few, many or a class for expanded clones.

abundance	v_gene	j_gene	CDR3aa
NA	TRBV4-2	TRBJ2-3	ASSQDFLALDTQY
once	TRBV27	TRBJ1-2	ASRSGPGYGYT
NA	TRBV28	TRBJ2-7	ASTPDQSSYEQY
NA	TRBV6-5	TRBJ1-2	ASTEGPANYGYT
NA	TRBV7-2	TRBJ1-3	ASSLDGQISGNTIY
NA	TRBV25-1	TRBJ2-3	ASSPGGVADTQY
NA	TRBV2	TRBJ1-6	ASSPGRSNSPLH
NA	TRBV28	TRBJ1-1	ASSPVGMNTEAF
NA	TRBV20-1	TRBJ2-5	SASALGQETQY
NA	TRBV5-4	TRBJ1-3	ASFNQGPSGNTIY
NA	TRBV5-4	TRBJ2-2	ASSFSGALGELF
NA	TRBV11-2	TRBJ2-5	ASSFGGIQETQY
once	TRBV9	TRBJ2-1	ASSQQLNEQF
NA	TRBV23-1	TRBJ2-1	ASSHHPGCLSYEQF
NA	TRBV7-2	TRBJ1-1	ASSWSPYSNTEAF
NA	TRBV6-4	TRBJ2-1	ASSDSLGNEQF
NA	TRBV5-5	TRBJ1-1	ASSLARTGGDTEAF
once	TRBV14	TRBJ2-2	ASSPLDRGFTGELF
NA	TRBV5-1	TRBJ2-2	ASSLGEYTGELF
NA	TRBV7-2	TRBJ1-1	ASSLGGQVMNTEAF
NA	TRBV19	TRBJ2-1	ASSKLPGGEQF
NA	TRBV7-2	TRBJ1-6	ASSLASGAGSPLH
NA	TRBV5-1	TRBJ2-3	ASSLGHYTDTQY